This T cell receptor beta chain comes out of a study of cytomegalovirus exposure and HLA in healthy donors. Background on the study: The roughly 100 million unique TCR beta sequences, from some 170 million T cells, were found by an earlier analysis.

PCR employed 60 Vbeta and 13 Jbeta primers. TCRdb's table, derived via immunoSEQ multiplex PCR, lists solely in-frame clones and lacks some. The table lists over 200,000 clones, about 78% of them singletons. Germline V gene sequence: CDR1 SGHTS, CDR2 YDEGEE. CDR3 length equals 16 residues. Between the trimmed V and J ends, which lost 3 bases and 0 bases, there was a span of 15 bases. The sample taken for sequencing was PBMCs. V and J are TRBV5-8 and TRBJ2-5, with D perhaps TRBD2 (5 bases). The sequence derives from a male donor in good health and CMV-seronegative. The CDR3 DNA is TGTGCCAGCAGCTGGTCACGGACTGGGTACCAAGAGACCCAGTACTTC. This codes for CASSWSRTGYQETQYF. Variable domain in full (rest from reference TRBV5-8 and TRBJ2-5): EAGVTQSPTHLIKTRGQQATLRCSPISGHTSVYWYQQALGLGLQFLLWYDEGEERNRGNFPPRFSGRQFPNYSSELNVNALELEDSALYLCASSWSRTGYQETQYFGPGTRLLVL.